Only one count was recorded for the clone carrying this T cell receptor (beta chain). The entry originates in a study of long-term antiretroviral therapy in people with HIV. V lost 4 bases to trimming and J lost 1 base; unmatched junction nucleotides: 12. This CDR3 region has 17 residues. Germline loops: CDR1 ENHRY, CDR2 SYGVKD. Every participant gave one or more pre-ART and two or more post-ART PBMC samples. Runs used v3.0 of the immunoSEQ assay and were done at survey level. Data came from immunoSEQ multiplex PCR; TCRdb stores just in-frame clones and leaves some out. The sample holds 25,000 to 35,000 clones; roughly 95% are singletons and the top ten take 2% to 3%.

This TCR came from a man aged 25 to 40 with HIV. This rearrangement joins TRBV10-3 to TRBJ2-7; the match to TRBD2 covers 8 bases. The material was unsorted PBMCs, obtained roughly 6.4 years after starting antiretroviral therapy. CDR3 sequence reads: CAISGRGLAGGSYEQYF. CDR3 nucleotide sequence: TGTGCCATCAGTGGCCGGGGGTTGGCGGGAGGATCCTACGAGCAGTACTTC.